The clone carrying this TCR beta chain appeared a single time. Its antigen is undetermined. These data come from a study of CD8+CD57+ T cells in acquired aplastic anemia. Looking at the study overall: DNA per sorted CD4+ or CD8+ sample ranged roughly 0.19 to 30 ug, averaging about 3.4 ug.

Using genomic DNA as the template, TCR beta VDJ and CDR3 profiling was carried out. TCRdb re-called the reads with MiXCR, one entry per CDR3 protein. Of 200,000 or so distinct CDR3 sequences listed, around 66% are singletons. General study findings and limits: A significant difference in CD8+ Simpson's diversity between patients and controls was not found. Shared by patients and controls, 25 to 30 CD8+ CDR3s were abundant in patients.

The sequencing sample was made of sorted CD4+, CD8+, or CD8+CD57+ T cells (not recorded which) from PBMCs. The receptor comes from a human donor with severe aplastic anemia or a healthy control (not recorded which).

CDR3 loop: CASSLGSVLLSNSPLHF. The CDR3 DNA reads as TGTGCCAGCAGCTTAGGTTCGGTACTCCTCTCGAATTCACCCCTCCACTTT. This chain connects TRBV7-9 to TRBJ1-6; D remains ambiguous. Germline V gene lookup returns CDR1 SEHNR and CDR2 FQNEAQ (reference sequence). The CDR3 is 17 residues long. The V gene lost 1 base and the J gene lost 7 bases, with 17 bases spanning the gap. Full variable domain (rest looked up from reference TRBV7-9 and TRBJ1-6): DTGVSQNPRHKITKRGQNVTFRCDPISEHNRLYWYRQTLGQGPEFLTYFQNEAQLEKSRLLSDRFSAERPKGSFSTLEIQRTEQGDSAMYLCASSLGSVLLSNSPLHFGNGTRLTVT.